The 32 T cell receptor beta chains below were found in one sample sequenced in a study of T cell responses to AZD1222 COVID-19 vaccine. Using immunoSEQ multiplex PCR, the repertoire was profiled, and TCRdb retains in-frame clones only, with some absent. This table has roughly 98,000 clones, approximately 90% appearing once. Specimen: peripheral blood, collected on day 0 of AZD1222 vaccination. The receptors derive from an adult in good health.

V usage is TRBV5-1 and J usage is TRBJ1-2, with a weak D call TRBD1 (5 bases). The CDR3 sequence is 13 residues long. V was pared by 4 bases and J by 1 base, with 8 bases between. Germline V CDR1 and CDR2: SGHRS, YFSETQ. The CDR3 reads CASSPDSNYGYTF. The CDR3 nucleotides are TGCGCCAGCAGCCCCGACAGTAACTATGGCTACACCTTC.

The J gene is TRBJ2-1, the V gene TRBV4-3; TRBD2 is a possible D gene (5 bases). The CDR3 is 17 residues long. The ends were cut back, 0 bases at V and 2 bases at J, with 14 bases in the middle. Germline V gene lookup returns CDR1 LGHNA and CDR2 YSLEER. CDR3 sequence: CASSQDGSARPYNEQFF. Here the CDR3 DNA reads TGCGCCAGCAGCCAAGATGGGAGCGCCCGACCCTACAATGAGCAGTTCTTC.

V and J are TRBV7-2 and TRBJ2-2, with 12 nucleotides matching TRBD2. CDR1 SGHTA and CDR2 FQGNSA come from the germline V gene. The trim removed 4 bases at V and 2 bases at J, leaving 5 bases unmatched. CDR3 length: 17 residues. The DNA for the CDR3 is TGTGCCAGCAGCTATCTAGCGGGAGGGAAAAACACCGGGGAGCTGTTTTTT. Translated, it gives CASSYLAGGKNTGELFF.

V is TRBV3-1 (or the pseudogene TRBV3-2) and J is TRBJ1-4; possible D gene TRBD1, 6 bases. The CDR3 sequence is 15 residues long. CDR1 is LGHDT, CDR2 YNNKEL, per germline (reference sequence). V was clipped by 4 bases and J by 8 bases, with 17 bases between them. CDR3 protein: CASSRRTGFGEKLFF. Here the CDR3 DNA reads TGTGCCAGCAGCCGAAGAACAGGGTTTGGGGAAAAACTGTTTTTT.

V gene TRBV5-4 combines with J gene TRBJ2-7; D possibly matches TRBD1 or TRBD2 (6 bases each). This CDR3 contains 15 residues. The germline V gene has CDR1 SGHNT and CDR2 YYREEE (reference sequence). V lost 4 bases, J lost 2 bases, and 16 bases lay in between. CDR3 sequence (DNA): TGTGCCAGCAGCATTGGAGGGGGAGCTACCTACGAGCAGTACTTC. Protein: CASSIGGGATYEQYF.

The rearrangement joins TRBV27 to TRBJ2-1, with D perhaps TRBD1 (6 bases). This CDR3 contains 14 residues. Trimming stripped 3 bases from V and 8 bases from J, with 14 bases between. Germline V gives CDR1 MNHEY, CDR2 SMNVEV (reference sequence). The DNA of the CDR3 is TGTGCCAGCAGTTTGCCAAACAGGGTGGATGAGCAGTTCTTC. This translates into CASSLPNRVDEQFF.

The chain joins TRBV19 to TRBJ1-5; the match to TRBD1 covers 9 bases. The CDR3 is made up of 15 amino acids. The V gene's germline CDR1 is LNHDA and CDR2 SQIVND (reference sequence). The V segment lost 7 bases and the J segment 0 bases; nucleotides outside the gene matches: 4. The CDR3 here is CASKVDRGSNQPQHF. Here the CDR3 DNA reads TGTGCCAGTAAAGTGGACAGGGGTAGCAATCAGCCCCAGCATTTT.

The chain recombines TRBV11-3 with TRBJ2-1; 13 bases line up with TRBD2. V was clipped by 5 bases and J by 10 bases; unmatched bases: 5. CDR3 length equals 14 residues. The germline gives CDR1 SGHNT, CDR2 YENEEA. Written as DNA, the CDR3 is TGTGCCAGCAGCAGGGGACTAGCGGGGAAAGAGCAGTTCTTC. This sequence encodes CASSRGLAGKEQFF.

This chain joins TRBV5-1 and TRBJ1-1, with D uncertain. Trimming left V 4 bases short and J 5 bases short, with 15 bases between. Germline V gene lookup returns CDR1 SGHRS and CDR2 YFSETQ. The CDR3 consists of 14 residues. As DNA, the CDR3 is TGCGCCAGCAGCCCTCATAACCTGGAGACTGAAGCTTTCTTT. Encoded protein: CASSPHNLETEAFF.

J is TRBJ2-7 and V is TRBV6-5; 7 bases fit TRBD2. Looked up from germline, CDR1 is MNHEY and CDR2 is SVGAGI. This CDR3 has 13 amino acids. Losses at the gene ends were 10 bases for V and 2 bases for J; bases not matched to a gene: 8. DNA of the CDR3: TGTGCCACCGAACTAGCGCTCGCCTACGAGCAGTACTTC. This sequence encodes CATELALAYEQYF.

The chain has TRBV3-1 (or the pseudogene TRBV3-2) and TRBJ1-6, with a possible D match to TRBD1 (5 bases). The CDR3 length is 16 residues. V was cut by 3 bases and J by 7 bases, with 16 bases left in between. CDR1 is LGHDT and CDR2 is YNNKEL in the germline V gene (reference sequence). In nucleotides, the CDR3 is TGTGCCAGCAGCCATGGTGGGGCTTCGGTGAATTCACCCCTCCACTTT. It encodes CASSHGGASVNSPLHF.

The V gene is TRBV7-9, the J gene TRBJ1-6; D is perhaps TRBD1 (5 bases). Per the germline V gene, CDR1 is SEHNR and CDR2 is FQNEAQ (reference sequence). The ends were cut back, 3 bases at V and 10 bases at J, with 10 bases in the middle. The CDR3 extends over 13 amino acids. In DNA form, the CDR3 reads TGTGCCAGCAGCTTCACCAGGGACTCACCCCTCCACTTT. This sequence encodes CASSFTRDSPLHF.

This clone has just one count. The rearrangement joins TRBV29-1 to TRBJ2-5; 9 bases are a match to TRBD1. CDR3 length equals 15 residues. V gave up 3 bases and J gave up 4 bases; unmatched junction bases: 9. CDR1 is SQVTM and CDR2 is ANQGSEA in the germline V gene. CDR3 protein: CSVESIQGAGETQYF. The CDR3 coding sequence is TGCAGCGTTGAGTCTATACAGGGGGCAGGAGAGACCCAGTACTTC.

V is TRBV10-3 and J is TRBJ1-4, with 7 bases lining up with TRBD1. The germline V gene has CDR1 ENHRY and CDR2 SYGVKD. V shed 3 bases and J 8 bases; nucleotides not matched to a gene: 6. CDR3 length equals 14 residues. The CDR3 region is CAISEQGTGEKLFF. In DNA, the CDR3 is TGTGCCATCAGTGAACAGGGGACGGGGGAAAAACTGTTTTTT.

CDR3 sequence reads: CASRNRGRGTVNTIYF. The CDR3 DNA is TGCGCCAGCAGGAACAGGGGACGCGGAACCGTCAACACCATATATTTT. The J gene is TRBJ1-3, the V gene TRBV10-1; 7 bases agree with TRBD1. Germline trimming cut 6 bases from V and 7 bases from J; bases unmatched to any gene: 15. CDR1 is WNHNN and CDR2 is SYGVQD in the germline V gene (reference sequence). This CDR3 contains 16 residues.

This chain connects TRBV19 to TRBJ1-5; the match to TRBD1 covers 7 bases. CDR3 length: 15 residues. V gave up 5 bases and J gave up 3 bases; unmatched junction bases: 7. In germline, CDR1 is LNHDA, CDR2 SQIVND (reference sequence). The DNA for the CDR3 is TGTGCCAGTAGTTACGGACAGGTCCACAATCAGCCCCAGCATTTT. Translation gives CASSYGQVHNQPQHF.

The chain couples TRBV30 to TRBJ1-2, with TRBD1 as a possible D gene (5 bases). The CDR3 runs to 13 residues. Germline V lookup: CDR1 GTSNPN, CDR2 SVGIG (reference sequence). The V end was cut by 0 bases, the J end by 2 bases, with 7 bases between. The CDR3 sequence is CAWSVQANYGYTF. The CDR3 DNA follows: TGTGCCTGGAGTGTACAGGCGAACTATGGCTACACCTTC.

CDR3 bases: TGCGCCAGCAGCTCCACAGTCCGGGAGTCAAGTGAAGCTTTCTTT. This encodes CASSSTVRESSEAFF. The chain recombines TRBV5-1 with TRBJ1-1; D is unclear. Germline values: CDR1 SGHRS, CDR2 YFSETQ. Trimming cost V 3 bases and J 7 bases, with 19 bases left between them. The CDR3 has 15 residues.

The rearrangement joins TRBV25-1 to TRBJ1-5; TRBD1 is a possible D gene (5 bases). The germline gives CDR1 MGHDK, CDR2 SYGVNS. V was clipped by 4 bases and J by 1 base, with 20 bases between them. CDR3 length: 18 amino acids. The CDR3 DNA reads as TGTGCCAGCAGTGGAGGATCGGGGGTACTGATGAGCAATCAGCCCCAGCATTTT. It yields the protein CASSGGSGVLMSNQPQHF.

The genes are TRBV5-8 and TRBJ1-3, with D unresolved. This CDR3 is built from 14 residues. Germline CDR1 SGHTS, CDR2 YDEGEE. V dropped 6 bases and J dropped 2 bases, with 12 bases sitting between them. CDR3 in DNA: TGTGCCAGCAAAAACCCGGGAACTGGAAACACCATATATTTT. Translating it yields CASKNPGTGNTIYF. The complete variable domain, with remaining parts taken from reference TRBV5-8 and TRBJ1-3, reads EAGVTQSPTHLIKTRGQQATLRCSPISGHTSVYWYQQALGLGLQFLLWYDEGEERNRGNFPPRFSGRQFPNYSSELNVNALELEDSALYLCASKNPGTGNTIYFGEGSWLTVV.

The chain combines TRBV28 with TRBJ1-1; the D gene is possibly TRBD1 (5 bases). V lost 7 bases and J lost 6, with 15 bases in between. CDR3 size: 13 residues. Germline V gene sequence: CDR1 MDHEN, CDR2 SYDVKM. CDR3 nucleotides: TGTGCCAGCACTCAGGACACGGGGGCTGAAGCTTTCTTT. Its translation is CASTQDTGAEAFF.

The J gene is TRBJ1-5, the V gene TRBV7-9; possible D gene TRBD1, 5 bases. Trimming pared 11 bases from V and 0 bases from J, leaving 17 bases between. Per germline, CDR1 SEHNR and CDR2 FQNEAQ (reference sequence). This CDR3 has 15 residues. Here the CDR3 reads CAQNSGAYSNQPQHF. CDR3 bases: TGTGCCCAAAATTCCGGGGCTTATAGCAATCAGCCCCAGCATTTT.

The rearrangement joins TRBV6-2 or TRBV6-3 to TRBJ1-6; 7 bases match TRBD1. The CDR3 is 13 amino acids. Germline loops: CDR1 MNHEY, CDR2 SVGEGT. The V gene end was trimmed by 5 bases and the J gene end by 9 bases; junction bases not matched to a gene: 4. DNA for the CDR3: TGTGCCAGCAGTCAAGGGGGCATTTCACCCCTCCACTTT. Translating gives CASSQGGISPLHF.

The rearrangement uses TRBV4-1 and TRBJ1-5; 7 positions match TRBD1. Germline lookup yields CDR1 MGHRA and CDR2 YSYEKL. V trimming: 4 bases; J trimming: 9 bases; junction bases outside the gene matches: 18. This CDR3 has 17 residues. CDR3 amino acids: CASSLQHRTGLIGPQHF. The CDR3 DNA is TGCGCCAGCAGCCTCCAACACCGGACAGGCCTTATTGGGCCCCAGCATTTT.

The J gene is TRBJ2-2, the V gene TRBV7-2; a weak D match, TRBD1 (6 bases). Trimming took 6 bases from V and 1 from J, leaving 18 bases between them. The CDR3 covers 17 residues. The germline V gene encodes CDR1 SGHTA and CDR2 FQGNSA. CDR3 sequence (DNA): TGTGCCAGCAGTCCACTCTCGGGACACCGGAACACCGGGGAGCTGTTTTTT. Protein product: CASSPLSGHRNTGELFF.

The chain is built from TRBV2 and TRBJ1-2; a weak D match, TRBD1 (6 bases). This CDR3 spans 14 amino acids. Trimming removed 4 bases from V and 4 bases from J, with 13 bases in between. Germline V lookup: CDR1 SNHLY, CDR2 FYNNEI. The CDR3 spells CASSAGARGYGYTF. The CDR3 region has the DNA TGTGCCAGCAGTGCAGGGGCAAGGGGCTATGGCTACACCTTC.

V usage is TRBV30 and J usage is TRBJ2-2, with 9 nucleotides matching TRBD1. Germline V gene lookup returns CDR1 GTSNPN and CDR2 SVGIG (reference sequence). With V trimmed by 3 bases and J by 6 bases, 8 bases remained unmatched. The CDR3 has 15 amino acids. The CDR3 sequence is CAWRFGTGKAGELFF. The CDR3 nucleotides read TGTGCCTGGAGATTCGGGACAGGGAAAGCCGGGGAGCTGTTTTTT.

The chain recombines TRBV3-1 (or the pseudogene TRBV3-2) with TRBJ2-3; 7 bases fit TRBD1. This CDR3 contains 17 residues. With 6 bases clipped from V and 0 bases from J, the junction kept 12 bases outside the gene matches. Germline values: CDR1 LGHDT, CDR2 YNNKEL (reference sequence). Here the CDR3 reads CASSEPTGATSTDTQYF. The CDR3 nucleotides read TGTGCCAGCAGTGAGCCTACAGGGGCCACTAGCACAGATACGCAGTATTTT.

The genes are TRBV27 and TRBJ2-7; D remains ambiguous. The CDR3 runs to 14 residues. V lost 2 bases to trimming and J lost 1 base, with 9 bases between them. The germline gives CDR1 MNHEY, CDR2 SMNVEV (reference sequence). The CDR3 is CASSLTQASYEQYF. In nucleotides, the CDR3 is TGTGCCAGCAGTTTAACCCAAGCTTCCTACGAGCAGTACTTC.

This chain links TRBV6-1 with TRBJ2-6, with 7 bases lining up with TRBD1. Germline V CDR1 and CDR2: MNHNS, SASEGT. The CDR3 consists of 14 residues. V gave up 3 bases and J gave up 14 bases; unmatched junction bases: 10. CDR3 sequence: CASSELDRATILTF. For the CDR3, the DNA is TGTGCCAGCAGTGAGCTTGACAGGGCTACCATCCTGACTTTC.

The rearrangement joins TRBV5-8 to TRBJ2-1; 9 bases align to TRBD2. This CDR3 is built from 15 residues. The germline CDR1 and CDR2 sequences are SGHTS and YDEGEE. V shed 5 bases and J 6 bases; nucleotides not matched to a gene: 9. The CDR3 loop reads CASRHLAGPINEQFF. CDR3 bases: TGTGCCAGCAGGCATCTAGCGGGGCCTATCAATGAGCAGTTCTTC.

V usage is TRBV2 and J usage is TRBJ1-3, with 7 nucleotides matching TRBD1. V lost 4 bases, J lost 0 bases, and 9 bases stayed unmatched. This CDR3 spans 17 amino acids. Germline assignment: CDR1 SNHLY and CDR2 FYNNEI. The CDR3 region is CASSVLGRGNSGNTIYF. In nucleotides, the CDR3 is TGTGCCAGCAGTGTCTTGGGCAGGGGGAACTCTGGAAACACCATATATTTT.